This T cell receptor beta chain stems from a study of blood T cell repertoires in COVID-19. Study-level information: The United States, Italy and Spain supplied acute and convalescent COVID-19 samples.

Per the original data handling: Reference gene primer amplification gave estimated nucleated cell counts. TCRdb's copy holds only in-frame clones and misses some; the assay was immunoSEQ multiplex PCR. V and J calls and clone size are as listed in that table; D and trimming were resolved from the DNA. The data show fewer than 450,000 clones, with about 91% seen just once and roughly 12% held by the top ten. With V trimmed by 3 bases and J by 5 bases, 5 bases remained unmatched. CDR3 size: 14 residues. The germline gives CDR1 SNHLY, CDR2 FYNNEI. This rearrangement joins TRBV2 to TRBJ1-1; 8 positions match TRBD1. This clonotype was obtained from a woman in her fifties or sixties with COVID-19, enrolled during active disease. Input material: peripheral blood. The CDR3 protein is CASSEDRDVTEAFF. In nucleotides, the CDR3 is TGTGCCAGCAGTGAGGACAGGGACGTGACTGAAGCTTTCTTT.